A selection of T cell receptor beta chains follows, all from one sample in a study of metastatic and nonmetastatic thyroid tumors. Using MiXCR, TCRdb re-called clones from the PCR reads. In the table there are 21,000 or so clones, less than 20% of which are singletons. Sequenced material: blood. The source is a female donor with papillary thyroid cancer or a benign thyroid nodule (not recorded which). Some clones in this sample may be carry-over from other donors' samples. Each CDR3 is given with its conserved first and last residue. The D gene is left open where the match is weak. Size values are once, few and many counts, or a class for expanded clones, and some rows have none.

clone size	D gene	V gene	J gene	CDR3 DNA	CDR3 protein
many	NA	TRBV19	TRBJ2-2	TGTGCCAGTACCTCAGGCGGGCTAGGCGGGGAGCTGTTTTTT	CASTSGGLGGELFF
few	NA	TRBV11-2	TRBJ2-2	TGTGTCAGCAGCTTAGAGGTCAACACCGGGGAGCTGTTTTTT	CVSSLEVNTGELFF
many	NA	TRBV12-3/TRBV12-4	TRBJ2-3	TGTGCCAGCAGTTGGCAGGGTACAGATACGCAGTATTTT	CASSWQGTDTQYF
medium-sized	NA	TRBV11-2	TRBJ1-2	TGTGCCAGCAGCTTAGGGGGTTTGGGGAGCGGCTACACCTTC	CASSLGGLGSGYTF
many	TRBD1	TRBV19	TRBJ1-2	TGTGCCAGTAGTGGGGGACAGCTTCATGGCTACACCTTC	CASSGGQLHGYTF
many	NA	TRBV5-1	TRBJ1-3	TGCGCCAGCAGCTTGGCCTGGGGGAATGGAAACACCATATATTTT	CASSLAWGNGNTIYF
many	NA	TRBV7-2	TRBJ2-7	TGTGCCAGCAGCTTAGGTTCGGTGGGCTCCTACGAGCAGTACTTC	CASSLGSVGSYEQYF
many	NA	TRBV7-3	TRBJ2-1	TGTGCCAGCAGCGGGATTCGAGAGGGCGAGCAGTTCTTC	CASSGIREGEQFF
NA	TRBD1	TRBV6-1	TRBJ2-1	TGTGCCATCAGTTTAGGGGGCGTGGGGAAATACAATGAGCAGTTCTTC	CAISLGGVGKYNEQFF
NA	NA	TRBV30	TRBJ1-6	TGTGCCTGGAGTGAGGGGAGTGGGACTCATTCACCCCTCCACTTT	CAWSEGSGTHSPLHF
many	NA	TRBV5-1	TRBJ2-1	TGCGCCAGCAGCTTGGCCCGCCAGGGAGTGGGTGAGCAGTTCTTC	CASSLARQGVGEQFF
many	NA	TRBV19	TRBJ1-1	TGTGCCAGTAGCCATCGTTTGAACACTGAAGCTTTCTTT	CASSHRLNTEAFF
few	TRBD1	TRBV6-1	TRBJ1-2	TGCGCCAGCAGTGAAATAAAAGGGGGCATATACGGCTACACCTTC	CASSEIKGGIYGYTF
many	NA	TRBV20-1	TRBJ2-5	TGCAGTGCTAGTAGGCTAAAAGAGACCCAGTACTTC	CSASRLKETQYF
medium-sized	NA	TRBV7-9	TRBJ1-5	TGTGCCAGCAGCTTCGACAATCAGCCCCAGCATTTT	CASSFDNQPQHF
many	TRBD1	TRBV5-1	TRBJ2-2	TGCGCCAGCAGGTGGGACAGATCAGCCGGGGAGCTGTTTTTT	CASRWDRSAGELFF
many	NA	TRBV20-1	TRBJ1-1	TGCAGTGTTTGGGGGGAGGTAAGCACTGAAGCTTTCTTT	CSVWGEVSTEAFF
NA	NA	TRBV6-2/TRBV6-3	TRBJ1-1	TGTGCCAGCAGTCCGGCCAGAGGTAACACTGAAGCTTTCTTT	CASSPARGNTEAFF
many	TRBD1	TRBV6-2/TRBV6-3	TRBJ2-3	TGTGCCAGCATAGACCCGGGGACAGATAGTACAGATACGCAGTATTTT	CASIDPGTDSTDTQYF
NA	NA	TRBV28	TRBJ1-1	TGTGCCAGCAGCTACGACCTAAGGATGACTGAAGCTTTCTTT	CASSYDLRMTEAFF
medium-sized	NA	TRBV6-2/TRBV6-3	TRBJ2-7	TGTGCCAGCAGTTACGGGTGGGCGTACGAGCAGTACTTC	CASSYGWAYEQYF
NA	TRBD1	TRBV6-1	TRBJ2-4	TGTGCCAGCAGTAGAACAGGGGCGGTTGCCAAAAACATTCAGTACTTC	CASSRTGAVAKNIQYF
many	NA	TRBV7-9	TRBJ2-3	TGTGCCAGCAGCTTTTTCGGGGGTAACACAGATACGCAGTATTTT	CASSFFGGNTDTQYF
few	NA	TRBV4-3	TRBJ2-2	TGCGCCAGCAGCCAAGATCGGATAGGGGAGCTGTTTTTT	CASSQDRIGELFF
medium-sized	TRBD1	TRBV20-1	TRBJ2-7	TGCAGTGCTACGAAATCCGGGACAGTATCCTACGAGCAGTACTTC	CSATKSGTVSYEQYF
NA	TRBD2	TRBV28	TRBJ2-7	TGTGCCAGCCAAGGGTATCTAGCGGTAGGTTACGAGCAGTACTTT	CASQGYLAVGYEQYF
NA	TRBD2	TRBV6-1	TRBJ2-1	TGTGCCAGCAGGCTGGGAGGGTGTCTCAATGAGCAGTTCTTC	CASRLGGCLNEQFF
many	TRBD1	TRBV2	TRBJ2-2	TGTGCCAGCAGTCCGAGAGTGGGACAGGGAGGAGGGGCCGGGGAGCTGTTTTTT	CASSPRVGQGGGAGELFF
many	NA	TRBV18	TRBJ1-5	TGTGCCAGCTCGGAGGGAACCAATCAGCCCCAGCATTTT	CASSEGTNQPQHF
many	NA	TRBV9	TRBJ2-3	TGTGCCAGCAGCCCCCGGGGGTATGACACAGATACGCAGTATTTT	CASSPRGYDTDTQYF
many	NA	TRBV12-3/TRBV12-4	TRBJ1-1	TGTGCCAGCAGGAAACAGGGCGGGGTACCTGAAGCTTTCTTT	CASRKQGGVPEAFF
NA	TRBD2	TRBV4-1	TRBJ2-5	TGCGCCAGCAGCCAAGGACTAGCGGGAGTATTAAGTGGGGAGACCCAGTACTTC	CASSQGLAGVLSGETQYF